Each of the 10 T cell receptor beta chains below was sequenced from the same sample in a study of cytomegalovirus exposure and HLA in healthy donors. PCR amplification relied on 60 Vbeta primers (plus 13 Jbeta primers). TCRdb's table, derived via immunoSEQ multiplex PCR, lists solely in-frame clones and lacks some. Of almost 200,000 clones in the sample, about 82% were seen once. Material: PBMCs. The receptors shown here come from a woman between 45 and 65 years old in good health and CMV-seronegative.

This clone has more than one count but fewer than ten. J is TRBJ2-5 and V is TRBV5-1, with 12 bases fitting TRBD1. Germline V gene sequence: CDR1 SGHRS, CDR2 YFSETQ. V was clipped by 0 bases and J by 5 bases; unmatched bases: 8. This CDR3 region has 17 residues. The CDR3 reads CASSLASGQGAGETQYF. CDR3 sequence (DNA): TGCGCCAGCAGCTTGGCCTCGGGACAGGGGGCCGGGGAGACCCAGTACTTC.

The CDR3 spells CASSLELNTEAFF. The CDR3 region has the DNA TGTGCCAGCAGCTTAGAGCTGAACACTGAAGCTTTCTTT. This chain uses TRBV7-9 with TRBJ1-1; D ambiguous. Trimming removed 1 base at V and 0 bases at J, with 3 bases between. The CDR3 has 13 amino acids. Germline-derived CDR1 and CDR2 are SEHNR and FQNEAQ (reference sequence).

The J gene is TRBJ2-1, the V gene TRBV7-3; 9 nucleotides align to TRBD2. The CDR3 has 14 residues. The junction had 4 bases not matched to a gene; V was cut back by 2 bases and J by 8 bases. Germline loops: CDR1 SGHTA, CDR2 FQGTGA. The CDR3 sequence is CASSLLAGPYEQFF. The CDR3 DNA reads as TGTGCCAGCAGCTTACTAGCGGGACCGTATGAGCAGTTCTTC.

The chain joins TRBV5-3 to TRBJ2-7; 10 bases fit TRBD2. TRBV5-3 is recorded as an ORF, its role being uncertain. V shed 2 bases and J 0 bases; nucleotides not matched to a gene: 8. CDR3 length: 17 amino acids. In DNA, the CDR3 is TGTGCCAGAAGCTTTGGGGCTAGCGGGAGTCTCTCCTACGAGCAGTACTTC. Residues: CARSFGASGSLSYEQYF.

The J gene is TRBJ2-1, the V gene TRBV4-3; tentative D call: TRBD2 (5 bases). The CDR3 sequence is 13 residues long. Trimming shortened V by 4 bases and J by 8 bases, and 12 bases separated the two germline ends. Per germline, CDR1 LGHNA and CDR2 YSLEER. CDR3 bases: TGCGCCAGCAGCCCGAGGGTCGGGGATGAGCAGTTCTTC. This encodes CASSPRVGDEQFF.

This chain joins TRBV15 and TRBJ2-1; D is perhaps TRBD2 (6 bases). Germline V gene lookup returns CDR1 LNHNV and CDR2 YYDKDF (reference sequence). Trimming shortened V by 3 bases and J by 6 bases, and 15 bases separated the two germline ends. The CDR3 totals 15 residues. CDR3 sequence reads: CATSRRRDNSNEQFF. The DNA of the CDR3 is TGTGCCACCAGCAGGAGGCGGGATAACTCCAATGAGCAGTTCTTC.

This clone showed up just once. The sample contains more than one DNA sequence encoding this CDR3. The DNA for the CDR3 is TGTGCCAGCAGTCTCGTTAACACTGAAGCTTTCTTT. Protein: CASSLVNTEAFF. This chain joins TRBV28 and TRBJ1-1; D is undetermined. V gave up 5 bases and J gave up 2 bases, with 6 bases separating them. The CDR3 totals 12 residues. The germline gives CDR1 MDHEN, CDR2 SYDVKM.

V gene TRBV7-8 combines with J gene TRBJ2-7, with 7 bases aligning to TRBD2. Germline V gene lookup returns CDR1 SGHVS and CDR2 FQNEAQ. The CDR3 has 16 amino acids. J lost 6 bases, V lost 2 bases, and 13 bases had no gene match. CDR3 nucleotides: TGTGCCAGCAGCTTACAAGTGGCTAGCGGCTGGGGCGAGCAGTACTTC. This translates into CASSLQVASGWGEQYF.

This chain links TRBV6-5 with TRBJ1-1, with D possibly TRBD1 on 5 matching bases. V gave up 5 bases and J gave up 1 base, with 14 bases separating them. Germline V CDR1 and CDR2: MNHEY, SVGAGI. The CDR3 loop spans 15 amino acids. The CDR3 nucleotides read TGTGCCAGCAGTCCTCAGGGTCGTCGGAACACTGAAGCTTTCTTT. As protein: CASSPQGRRNTEAFF.

The chain joins TRBV27 to TRBJ2-3; maybe TRBD2 (5 bases). Germline CDR1 is MNHEY and CDR2 is SMNVEV (reference sequence). The CDR3 loop spans 16 amino acids. V shed 5 bases and J shed 1 base, with 16 bases lying between them. In DNA, the CDR3 is TGTGCCAGCAGTCTAAGGAGGACCGGGGGCACAGATACGCAGTATTTT. The encoded protein is CASSLRRTGGTDTQYF.